This T cell receptor beta chain originates from a study of response to subunit inactivated influenza vaccine. MiXCR, run by TCRdb on the RT-PCR reads, gives a single entry per CDR3 protein. The sample yields 300,000 to 350,000 distinct CDR3 sequences, over 20% seen once. Germline V CDR1 and CDR2: LGHNA, YSLEER. This CDR3 spans 17 amino acids. Trimming took 4 bases from V and 1 from J; bases not matched to a gene: 12. Specimen: PBMCs from blood, collected around 22 months after vaccination. This receptor was identified in a man between 50 and 75 years old who received an inactivated influenza vaccine. J is TRBJ1-2 and V is TRBV4-3, with TRBD1 matching 7 bases. The CDR3 protein is CASSPRTGALLNYGYTF. DNA of the CDR3: TGCGCCAGCAGCCCACGGACAGGTGCTCTCCTTAACTATGGCTACACCTTC.